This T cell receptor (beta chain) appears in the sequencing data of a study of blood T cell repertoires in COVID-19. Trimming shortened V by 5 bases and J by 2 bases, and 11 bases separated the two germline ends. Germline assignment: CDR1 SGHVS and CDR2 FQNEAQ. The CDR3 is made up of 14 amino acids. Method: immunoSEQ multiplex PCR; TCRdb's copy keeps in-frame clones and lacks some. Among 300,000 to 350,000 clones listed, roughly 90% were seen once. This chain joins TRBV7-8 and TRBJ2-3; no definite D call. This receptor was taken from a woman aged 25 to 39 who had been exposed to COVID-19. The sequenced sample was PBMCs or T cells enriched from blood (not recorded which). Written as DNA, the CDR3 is TGTGCCAGCAGCGAAAGGCGGTTCACAGATACGCAGTATTTT. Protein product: CASSERRFTDTQYF.